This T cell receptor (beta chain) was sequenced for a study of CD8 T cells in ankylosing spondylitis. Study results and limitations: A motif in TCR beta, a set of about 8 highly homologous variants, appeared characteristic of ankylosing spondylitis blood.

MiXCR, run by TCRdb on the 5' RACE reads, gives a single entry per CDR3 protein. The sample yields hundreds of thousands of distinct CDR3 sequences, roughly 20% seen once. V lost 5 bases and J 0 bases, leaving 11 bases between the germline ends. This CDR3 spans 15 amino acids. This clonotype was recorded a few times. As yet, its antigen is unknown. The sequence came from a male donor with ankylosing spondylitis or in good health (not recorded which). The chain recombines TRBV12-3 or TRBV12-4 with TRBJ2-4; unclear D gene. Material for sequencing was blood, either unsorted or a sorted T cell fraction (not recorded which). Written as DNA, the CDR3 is TGTGCCAGCAGTGATCCCAAGGGAGCCAAAAACATTCAGTACTTC. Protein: CASSDPKGAKNIQYF.